Given below is one T cell receptor (beta chain) in context. This clone was seen a few times. Its antigen is currently not known. Base qualities are not recorded, but no much larger clone differs from it by a single base. The data belong to a study of beta chain features in type 1 diabetes (dated by TCRdb to between 2018 and 2020). Notes on the research overall: No differences in mean age, gender distribution, total cell number or subset yield were found between patients and healthy donors. In the study, TCRB repertoires of sorted circulating CD4+ T cell subsets from recently diagnosed type 1 diabetes patients were compared with those of matched healthy donors. A total of under 140,000,000 sorted cells were examined across all samples, and the number of cells per subset was strongly correlated with RNA yield. Naive and central memory subsets were obtained from all 30 or so donors, but regulatory and stem cell-like memory subsets were isolated from only 8 patients and roughly 8 healthy donors. Study-wide findings and limitations: Fewer insertions and more nucleotide deletions at VDJ recombination sites were observed in patients with type 1 diabetes, implying thymic rearrangement abnormalities. Sequencing cDNA rather than genomic DNA could over-represent highly expressing activated cells, although activation and CD3 levels did not differ between groups. A moderate but significant shortening of TCRB CDR3 length was observed in type 1 diabetes patients in all four CD4+ subsets. HLA sub-analyses involved small numbers of individuals, so any influence of HLA type on TCRB rearrangement remained unresolved. Shorter templates might have been favored by PCR, but patient and control samples were amplified and corrected together, so both groups would have been affected equally by any skew. Naive, central memory and regulatory TCRB repertoires appeared to be more alike among patients than among healthy donors.

All of the isolated RNA was reverse transcribed with the High Capacity cDNA Reverse Transcription Kit, so expressed TCRB transcripts were sequenced. Deep immunoSEQ sequencing was applied to naive, central memory and regulatory T cell samples, giving an average of around 3.8 million total reads per sample. Sorted cells were lysed in RLT buffer and RNA was extracted with DNase-treated RNeasy Micro or Mini kits, depending on cell number. Each cell subset was processed separately to prevent cross-contamination, with patient and healthy donor samples processed together. The immunoSEQ multiplex PCR was used to amplify TCRB sequences from cDNA, yielding 87-bp fragments that span the CDR3 region. Sequencing of the amplicons was done on the Illumina HiSeq platform. The published analysis was carried out like this. PCR bias was computationally corrected using synthetic template baselines, reads within Hamming distance 2 were collapsed, and singletons that could not be merged were discarded. Reads were aligned against IMGT so that V, D and J genes, CDR3 length and insertions or deletions at six rearrangement sites could be assigned. Within each subset, clonotype counts were normalized to sorted cell number, and only after that were true diversity and Gini coefficients computed with the tcR R package. The overlap coefficient, calculated on TCRB nucleotide sequences, was used to quantify repertoire sharing. In TCRdb, the immuneACCESS table is reduced to in-frame sequences with V and J assigned. These tables do not hold every clone; where another copy was compared, an unresolved V gene accounts for under half, and the others remain unexplained. The V and J calls and clone size come from that table; D and trimming were worked out from the DNA. The sample table records approximately 150,000 clones; roughly 9% of these occur just once. 2% to 3% of the sample comes from the top ten.

CDR1 and CDR2 are read off the germline V gene as SGHRS and YFSETQ. The germline V and J ends show losses of 1 base and 3 bases respectively, and no gene match explains 5 bases of the junction. Measured from the cysteine to the phenylalanine, the CDR3 is 15 residues long. Only the CDR3 portion is preserved as DNA: 45 bases, with reading frame beginning at the first base. Each donor gave one peripheral blood draw, about 110 mL on average, collected into heparinised tubes. A BD FACSAria II and a panel including CD45RO, CCR7, CD25, CD127, CD95 and CD27 were used to sort naive, central memory, regulatory and stem cell-like memory CD4+ T cells. All sorted populations exceeded 95% purity. PBMCs were separated immediately by Lymphoprep density gradient centrifugation and were stained directly, without being cultured. Samples were stained and sorted in pairs, with one healthy donor and one patient per experiment, so that batch effects were minimized.

The chain couples TRBV5-1 to TRBJ2-5; TRBD1 fits 8 bases in the junction. Sequencing input: central memory CD4+ T cells from blood. The clonotype comes from a woman aged 18-35 years in good health. The CDR3 reads CASSLIDRGEETQYF. The base sequence is TGCGCCAGCAGCTTGATCGACAGGGGCGAAGAGACCCAGTACTTC.